This T cell receptor (beta chain) was retrieved from a study of cytomegalovirus exposure and HLA in healthy donors. Findings and limits, study-wide: For most TCR sequences rarity was the rule, although some public TCRs occurred in many donors.

A note on this clone: Antigen: not known.

Germline-derived CDR1 and CDR2 are SEHNR and FQNEAQ (reference sequence). The CDR3 covers 16 residues. V was trimmed by 5 bases and J by 1 base, leaving 17 bases between them. Method: immunoSEQ multiplex PCR; TCRdb's copy keeps in-frame clones and lacks some. The table has some 200,000 clones, roughly 84% seen once. Sample: PBMCs. This clonotype originated in a woman in her 30s in good health and CMV-seropositive. This chain links TRBV7-9 with TRBJ2-5; D perhaps matches TRBD1 (5 bases). The CDR3 DNA is TGTGCCAGCAGCCCGACCCGACAGCACCGCCAAGAGACCCAGTACTTC. Protein sequence: CASSPTRQHRQETQYF. Complete variable domain (other parts from reference TRBV7-9 and TRBJ2-5): DTGVSQNPRHKITKRGQNVTFRCDPISEHNRLYWYRQTLGQGPEFLTYFQNEAQLEKSRLLSDRFSAERPKGSFSTLEIQRTEQGDSAMYLCASSPTRQHRQETQYFGPGTRLLVL.